These 30 T cell receptor beta chains were all obtained from the same sample, sequenced in a study of T cell repertoires in cytomegalovirus infection (dated by TCRdb to between 2019 and 2020). TCRdb shows the sequencer as Illumina HiSeq 1500. TCRdb trimmed public reads at Q25 via fastp, called clones via MiXCR and kept in-frame beta chains. All rows with the same CDR3 protein become a single entry with the most common DNA and genes. The sample contains around 140,000 distinct CDR3 sequences, 32% of them found a single time. Around 50% of the sample rests with the top ten. These TCRs' antigens remain unknown. The treatment or condition tag for this specimen amounts to: in vitro stimulation with specific CMV peptide epitopes to enrich CMV-specific T cells. The sample in question was CD8+ T cells from cultured PBMCs, obtained from culture after CMV antigen stimulation. These receptors were obtained from a human donor in good health (CMV status not recorded). Some clones in this sample may be carry-over from other donors' samples.

This clonotype was counted many times. The V gene is TRBV7-9, the J gene TRBJ2-1; the match to TRBD2 covers 8 bases. CDR3 length: 17 residues. Trimming cost V 4 bases and J 6 bases; bases outside gene matches: 14. Germline assignment: CDR1 SEHNR and CDR2 FQNEAQ (reference sequence). The CDR3 protein is CASSSTAGLGSGNEQFF. CDR3 nucleotides: TGTGCCAGCAGCTCTACCGCGGGACTAGGCTCGGGCAATGAGCAGTTCTTC.

There are a few counts of this clonotype. This chain connects TRBV7-2 to TRBJ2-5, with 9 bases lining up with TRBD2. The J segment lost 5 bases and the V segment lost 5 bases, leaving 3 bases of the junction unmatched. Germline V gives CDR1 SGHTA, CDR2 FQGNSA. The CDR3 totals 13 residues. DNA for the CDR3: TGTGCCAGCAGCCTAAGCGGGAGGGAGACCCAGTACTTC. Its protein is CASSLSGRETQYF.

This clonotype was recorded at least ten times. The chain employs TRBV6-2 or TRBV6-3 and TRBJ2-7; D uncertain. Germline V gives CDR1 MNHEY, CDR2 SVGEGT. V was cut by 3 bases and J by 7 bases, with 7 bases left in between. The CDR3 covers 11 residues. Here the CDR3 reads CASSYHNEQYF. For the CDR3, the DNA is TGTGCCAGCAGTTATCACAATGAGCAGTACTTC.

Only a few counts were recorded for this clonotype. V is TRBV7-2 and J is TRBJ2-3; tentatively, D is TRBD2 (5 bases). The CDR3 totals 15 residues. Trimming left V 5 bases short and J 2 bases short, with 14 bases between. The germline V gene encodes CDR1 SGHTA and CDR2 FQGNSA. This CDR3 reads CASSLADLVTDTQYF. CDR3 nucleotide sequence: TGTGCCAGCAGCCTTGCGGACTTAGTCACAGATACGCAGTATTTT.

V and J are TRBV4-1 and TRBJ1-1; D is undetermined. The CDR3 sequence is 14 residues long. V lost 1 base to trimming and J lost 5 bases, with 11 bases between them. The germline gives CDR1 MGHRA, CDR2 YSYEKL. The CDR3 bases are TGCGCCAGCAGCCAAGTTGGGGAGGCGACTGAAGCTTTCTTT. Translating it yields CASSQVGEATEAFF.

The sample holds many counts of this clonotype. The chain links TRBV4-1 to TRBJ2-1; D call uncertain. The CDR3 is made up of 16 amino acids. Trimming removed 0 bases from V and 1 base from J, with 10 bases in between. Germline CDR1 MGHRA, CDR2 YSYEKL. Here the CDR3 DNA reads TGCGCCAGCAGCCAAGATTGGCGACTGTCCTACAATGAGCAGTTCTTC. It codes for CASSQDWRLSYNEQFF.

The gene calls are TRBV27 and TRBJ2-1; 7 bases are a match to TRBD2. CDR1 is MNHEY, CDR2 SMNVEV, per germline (reference sequence). This CDR3 has 16 residues. Losses at the gene ends were 6 bases for V and 0 bases for J; bases not matched to a gene: 8. The CDR3 spells CASSSSGPSSYNEQFF. DNA of the CDR3: TGTGCCAGCAGCTCTAGCGGCCCGAGCTCCTACAATGAGCAGTTCTTC.

The rearrangement joins TRBV29-1 to TRBJ1-2; D not resolved. The CDR3 loop spans 12 amino acids. Trimming removed 3 bases from V and 7 bases from J, with 12 bases in between. In germline, CDR1 is SQVTM, CDR2 ANQGSEA. The CDR3 nucleotides are TGCAGCGTTGAGCCCTCATGGGGTGGCTACACCTTC. Residues: CSVEPSWGGYTF.

In this sample, this clonotype turned up a few times. V usage is TRBV7-8 and J usage is TRBJ1-1; 7 bases agree with TRBD1. From germline, CDR1 is SGHVS and CDR2 FQNEAQ. The V gene end was trimmed by 5 bases and the J gene end by 2 bases; junction bases not matched to a gene: 8. The CDR3 spans 15 residues. CDR3 in amino acids: CASSPQGPVNTEAFF. CDR3 DNA: TGTGCCAGCAGCCCACAGGGGCCGGTCAACACTGAAGCTTTCTTT.

The chain links TRBV19 to TRBJ1-1, with TRBD1 matching over 8 bases. Germline V gene lookup returns CDR1 LNHDA and CDR2 SQIVND (reference sequence). J was trimmed by 5 bases and V by 6 bases; bases with no gene match: 5. The CDR3 loop spans 13 amino acids. CDR3 DNA: TGTGCCAGTAGCCGGACAGGGTTTACTGAAGCTTTCTTT. Translated, it gives CASSRTGFTEAFF.

V is TRBV4-1 and J is TRBJ2-1, with D unclear. This CDR3 is built from 15 residues. Looked up from germline, CDR1 is MGHRA and CDR2 is YSYEKL. The V end was cut by 0 bases, the J end by 0 bases, with 6 bases between. CDR3 region: CASSQEPSSYNEQFF. DNA of the CDR3: TGCGCCAGCAGCCAAGAGCCCAGCTCCTACAATGAGCAGTTCTTC.

This sequence joins TRBV7-6 and TRBJ2-1; the D is unclear. The germline gives CDR1 SGHVS, CDR2 FNYEAQ. The CDR3 is 15 residues long. Trimming left V 4 bases short and J 6 bases short, with 16 bases between. Here the CDR3 reads CASSSDLWATNEQFF. The CDR3 DNA is TGTGCCAGCAGCTCCGATCTTTGGGCGACCAATGAGCAGTTCTTC.

This clonotype was seen a handful of times. J is TRBJ2-7 and V is TRBV27, with D hard to call. CDR1 is MNHEY, CDR2 SMNVEV, per germline (reference sequence). This CDR3 spans 14 amino acids. V was pared by 3 bases and J by 1 base, with 10 bases between. In DNA, the CDR3 is TGTGCCAGCAGTTTCGACGGTGGGTCCTACGAGCAGTACTTC. It yields the protein CASSFDGGSYEQYF.

Only a few counts were recorded for this clonotype. The chain carries TRBV12-3 or TRBV12-4 and TRBJ1-1; D gene ambiguous. The germline V and J ends were trimmed by 5 bases and 2 bases, with 12 bases remaining between them. The CDR3 is made up of 14 amino acids. CDR3 in amino acids: CASSPHLFNTEAFF. The CDR3 nucleotides are TGTGCCAGCAGTCCCCATCTCTTTAACACTGAAGCTTTCTTT.

This clonotype has a handful of counts. V and J are TRBV20-1 and TRBJ2-7, with D possibly being TRBD2 (6 bases). Germline CDR1 DFQATT, CDR2 SNEGSKA (reference sequence). The length of the CDR3 is 15 residues. V lost 0 bases, J lost 7 bases, and 19 bases lay in between. The CDR3 region is CSARDLSGDLGEQYF. CDR3 DNA sequence: TGCAGTGCTAGAGATCTATCGGGGGACCTGGGGGAGCAGTACTTC.

The gene calls are TRBV12-3 or TRBV12-4 and TRBJ2-1, with 10 bases fitting TRBD1. V shed 6 bases, J shed 7 bases, and the junction held 15 bases outside the gene matches. There are 17 residues in the CDR3. CDR3 sequence (DNA): TGTGCCAGCAGGTATCAGACAGGGGGCGGCAGCCAAAATGAGCAGTTCTTC. This codes for CASRYQTGGGSQNEQFF.

This chain connects TRBV15 to TRBJ2-5, with D unclear. The germline V gene encodes CDR1 LNHNV and CDR2 YYDKDF (reference sequence). V lost 3 bases to trimming and J lost 2 bases, with 13 bases between them. The CDR3 spans 15 residues. CDR3 coding DNA: TGTGCCACCAGCAGGGTCGGTGCTTTTCAAGAGACCCAGTACTTC. This gives the protein CATSRVGAFQETQYF.

This clonotype was detected only a few times. This chain links TRBV19 with TRBJ1-2, with TRBD1 identical over 11 bases. The CDR3 is 15 amino acids. CDR1 and CDR2 from the germline V gene are LNHDA and SQIVND (reference sequence). Trimming cost V 4 bases and J 8 bases; bases outside gene matches: 9. CDR3 sequence (DNA): TGTGCCAGTAGTACCCGGGACAGGGGGTTCTCGGGCTACACCTTC. Its protein is CASSTRDRGFSGYTF.

The chain has TRBV20-1 and TRBJ2-5; weak D call: TRBD1 (5 bases). The CDR3 spans 12 residues. CDR1 is DFQATT, CDR2 SNEGSKA, per germline (reference sequence). With 3 bases removed from V and 0 bases from J, the gap between germline ends came to 5 bases. The CDR3: CSARGHQETQYF. In nucleotides, the CDR3 is TGCAGTGCTAGGGGGCACCAAGAGACCCAGTACTTC.

The chain carries TRBV28 and TRBJ2-7, with D tentatively TRBD1 (5 bases). Germline CDR1 reads MDHEN; CDR2 reads SYDVKM. The CDR3 extends over 15 amino acids. V was trimmed by 5 bases and J by 0 bases, leaving 14 bases between them. The CDR3 nucleotides read TGTGCCAGCAGTGAAGACAGTTTCTTCTCCTACGAGCAGTACTTC. This encodes CASSEDSFFSYEQYF.

CDR3 nucleotide sequence: TGTGCCAGCAGTTTGAACAGGGGAGCAGATACGCAGTATTTT. It specifies CASSLNRGADTQYF. The chain is built from TRBV12-3 or TRBV12-4 and TRBJ2-3; 7 bases are shared with TRBD1. The CDR3 loop spans 14 amino acids. Germline trimming cut 3 bases from V and 4 bases from J; bases unmatched to any gene: 4.

This clonotype was counted only a few times. V and J are TRBV28 and TRBJ2-2; D is perhaps TRBD2 (5 bases). V was trimmed by 5 bases and J by 2 bases, leaving 9 bases between them. Germline loops: CDR1 MDHEN, CDR2 SYDVKM. This CDR3 has 14 amino acids. CDR3 DNA sequence: TGTGCCAGCAGTCCCCGGACTAACACCGGGGAGCTGTTTTTT. Translated: CASSPRTNTGELFF. Combining the CDR3 with reference TRBV28 and TRBJ2-2 gives the whole variable domain DVKVTQSSRYLVKRTGEKVFLECVQDMDHENMFWYRQDPGLGLRLIYFSYDVKMKEKGDIPEGYSVSREKKERFSLILESASTNQTSMYLCASSPRTNTGELFFGEGSRLTVL.

The chain joins TRBV11-1 to TRBJ1-2; weak D call: TRBD1 (6 bases). From germline, CDR1 is SGHAT and CDR2 FQDESV (reference sequence). V shed 2 bases and J shed 4 bases, with 14 bases lying between them. The length of the CDR3 is 15 residues. CDR3 residues: CASSLRSSGAYGYTF. The CDR3 bases are TGTGCCAGCAGCTTAAGGTCTTCAGGGGCCTATGGCTACACCTTC.

This sequence joins TRBV11-2 and TRBJ2-5, with D possibly matching TRBD1 (5 bases). This CDR3 region has 16 residues. Looked up from germline, CDR1 is SGHAT and CDR2 is FQNNGV. Trimming cost V 4 bases and J 5 bases, with 20 bases left between them. CDR3: CASSSLDTNVVETQYF. CDR3 nucleotides: TGTGCCAGCAGCTCCCTGGACACAAACGTGGTGGAGACCCAGTACTTC.

The genes are TRBV27 and TRBJ2-7, with D possibly matching TRBD2 (5 bases). There are 13 residues in the CDR3. The germline V gene encodes CDR1 MNHEY and CDR2 SMNVEV (reference sequence). V dropped 6 bases and J dropped 2 bases, with 11 bases sitting between them. CDR3 loop: CASSETGTYEQYF. In DNA, the CDR3 is TGTGCCAGCAGCGAGACGGGGACCTACGAGCAGTACTTC.

J is TRBJ1-2 and V is TRBV10-3; TRBD1 might be the D (6 bases). CDR1 ENHRY and CDR2 SYGVKD come from the germline V gene. This CDR3 comprises 14 residues. V lost 0 bases to trimming and J lost 4 bases, with 9 bases between them. In nucleotides, the CDR3 is TGTGCCATCAGTGAGTCAGGACAGTTCTATGGCTACACCTTC. It specifies CAISESGQFYGYTF.

There are many counts of this clonotype. The chain is built from TRBV14 and TRBJ2-5; D is uncertain. With 1 base removed from V and 0 bases from J, the gap between germline ends came to 6 bases. Germline V gene sequence: CDR1 SGHDN, CDR2 FVKESK. This CDR3 is built from 14 residues. CDR3: CASSQVRYQETQYF. The CDR3 DNA reads TGTGCCAGCAGCCAAGTAAGGTACCAAGAGACCCAGTACTTC.

The V gene is TRBV14, the J gene TRBJ1-2; D gene unclear. The CDR3 contains 14 residues. Germline V lookup: CDR1 SGHDN, CDR2 FVKESK. V was shortened by 1 base and J by 7 bases, with 13 bases between the two germline ends. The CDR3 sequence: CASSQGIRHGGYTF. The CDR3 DNA reads TGTGCCAGCAGCCAAGGTATCCGACACGGTGGCTACACCTTC.

The V call is TRBV5-4, the J call TRBJ1-1, with D hard to call. The CDR3 totals 15 residues. Germline CDR1 SGHNT, CDR2 YYREEE (reference sequence). V lost 3 bases to trimming and J lost 0 bases, with 12 bases between them. As DNA, the CDR3 is TGTGCCAGCAGCTACCCGGGTCAGATGAACACTGAAGCTTTCTTT. Translated, it gives CASSYPGQMNTEAFF. The entire variable domain, with the rest obtained from reference TRBV5-4 and TRBJ1-1, is as follows: ETGVTQSPTHLIKTRGQQVTLRCSSQSGHNTVSWYQQALGQGPQFIFQYYREEENGRGNFPPRFSGLQFPNYSSELNVNALELDDSALYLCASSYPGQMNTEAFFGQGTRLTVV.

V usage is TRBV19 and J usage is TRBJ2-1; D call uncertain. Germline lookup yields CDR1 LNHDA and CDR2 SQIVND (reference sequence). Between the trimmed V and J ends, which lost 0 bases and 4 bases, there was a span of 19 bases. The CDR3 sequence is 18 residues long. The CDR3 reads CASSIDPLNPRRYNEQFF. CDR3 nucleotide sequence: TGTGCCAGTAGTATAGATCCTCTGAACCCTCGACGGTACAATGAGCAGTTCTTC.